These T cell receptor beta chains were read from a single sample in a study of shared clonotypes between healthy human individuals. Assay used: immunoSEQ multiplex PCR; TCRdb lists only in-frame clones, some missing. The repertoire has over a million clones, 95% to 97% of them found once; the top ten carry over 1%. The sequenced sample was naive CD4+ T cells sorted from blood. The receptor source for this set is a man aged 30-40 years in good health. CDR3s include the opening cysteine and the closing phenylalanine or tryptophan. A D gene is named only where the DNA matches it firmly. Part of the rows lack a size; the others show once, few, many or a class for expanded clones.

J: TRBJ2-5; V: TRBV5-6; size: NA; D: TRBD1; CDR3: CASSPGQGREETQYF; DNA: TGTGCCAGCAGCCCGGGACAGGGGAGGGAAGAGACCCAGTACTTC
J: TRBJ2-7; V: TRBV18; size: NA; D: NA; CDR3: CASSPVRQRNHEQYF; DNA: TGTGCCAGCTCACCAGTCAGGCAGAGGAACCACGAGCAGTACTTC
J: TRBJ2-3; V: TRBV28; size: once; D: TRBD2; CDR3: CASPPGLAGETDTQYF; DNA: TGTGCCAGCCCCCCGGGACTAGCGGGCGAAACAGATACGCAGTATTTT
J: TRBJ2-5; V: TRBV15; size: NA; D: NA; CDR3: CATSAWGDARQRETQYF; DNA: TGTGCCACCAGCGCCTGGGGGGACGCACGACAGCGGGAGACCCAGTACTTC
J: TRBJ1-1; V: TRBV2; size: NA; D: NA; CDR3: CASGTSAEAFF; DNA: TGTGCCAGTGGGACGAGCGCTGAAGCTTTCTTT
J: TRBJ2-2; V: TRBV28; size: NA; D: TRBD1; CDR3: CASSSPGTGTGELFF; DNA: TGTGCCAGCAGTTCCCCCGGGACAGGCACCGGGGAGCTGTTTTTT
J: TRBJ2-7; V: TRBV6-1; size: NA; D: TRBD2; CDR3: CASSASTTGGYEQYF; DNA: TGTGCCAGCAGCGCCTCCACGACGGGAGGGTACGAGCAGTACTTC
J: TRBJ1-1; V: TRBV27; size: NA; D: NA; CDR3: CASSFDMLGTEAFF; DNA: TGTGCCAGCAGTTTCGACATGTTGGGCACTGAAGCTTTCTTT
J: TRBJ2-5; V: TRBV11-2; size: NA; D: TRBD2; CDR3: CASSSREEREDLRGTQYF; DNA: TGTGCCAGCAGCTCCCGTGAGGAGCGGGAGGACCTCCGAGGAACCCAGTACTTC
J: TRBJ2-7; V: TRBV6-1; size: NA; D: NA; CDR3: CASSVAGHEQYF; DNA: TGTGCCAGCAGTGTGGCTGGCCACGAGCAGTACTTC
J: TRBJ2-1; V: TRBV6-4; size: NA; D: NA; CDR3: CASSDSMGTIGEQFF; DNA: TGTGCCAGCAGTGACTCGATGGGGACGATAGGTGAGCAGTTCTTC
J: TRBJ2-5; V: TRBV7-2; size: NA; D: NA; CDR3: CASSLAGRAGETQYF; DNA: TGTGCCAGCAGCTTAGCGGGCAGAGCGGGAGAGACCCAGTACTTC
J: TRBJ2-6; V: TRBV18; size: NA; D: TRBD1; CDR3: CASSPGTGISGANVLTF; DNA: TGTGCCAGCTCCCCCGGGACAGGGATCTCTGGGGCCAACGTCCTGACTTTC
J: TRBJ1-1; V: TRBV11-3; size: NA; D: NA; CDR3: CASSLGQNEAFF; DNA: TGTGCCAGCAGCTTAGGTCAGAATGAAGCTTTCTTT
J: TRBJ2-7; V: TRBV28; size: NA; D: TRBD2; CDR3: CASRPAGSSYEQYF; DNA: TGTGCCAGCAGGCCAGCGGGGAGCTCCTACGAGCAGTACTTC
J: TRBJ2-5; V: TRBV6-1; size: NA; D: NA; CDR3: CASRRGDSQETQYF; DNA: TGTGCCAGCAGAAGAGGAGACAGTCAAGAGACCCAGTACTTC
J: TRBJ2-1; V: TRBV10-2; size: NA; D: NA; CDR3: CASSERGNEQFF; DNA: TGCGCCAGCAGTGAGCGGGGTAATGAGCAGTTCTTC
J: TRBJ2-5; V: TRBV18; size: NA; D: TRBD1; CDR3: CASSPPGQGQETQYF; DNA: TGTGCCAGCTCACCCCCGGGACAGGGGCAAGAGACCCAGTACTTC
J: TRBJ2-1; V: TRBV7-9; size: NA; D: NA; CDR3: CASSSSGTYNEQFF; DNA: TGTGCCAGCAGCTCTTCGGGAACCTACAATGAGCAGTTCTTC
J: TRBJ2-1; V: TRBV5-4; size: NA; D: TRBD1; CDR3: CASSSRTGGAGIEQFF; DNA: TGTGCCAGCAGCAGCCGGACAGGGGGCGCCGGGATTGAGCAGTTCTTC
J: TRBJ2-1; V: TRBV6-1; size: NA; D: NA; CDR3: CASRSGPTGFF; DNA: TGTGCCAGCAGGTCGGGCCCTACTGGGTTCTTC
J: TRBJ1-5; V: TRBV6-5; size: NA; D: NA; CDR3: CASSYSGHSNQPQHF; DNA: TGTGCCAGCAGTTACTCGGGACACAGCAATCAGCCCCAGCATTTT
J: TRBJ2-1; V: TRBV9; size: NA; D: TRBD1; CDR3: CASSGQGASYNEQFF; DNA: TGTGCCAGCAGCGGACAGGGGGCTTCCTACAATGAGCAGTTCTTC
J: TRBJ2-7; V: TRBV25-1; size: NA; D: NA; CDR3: CASSRNIYEQYF; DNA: TGTGCCAGCAGTCGGAACATCTACGAGCAGTACTTC
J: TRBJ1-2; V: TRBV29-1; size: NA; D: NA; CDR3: CSVEVGWGTDNYGYTF; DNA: TGCAGCGTTGAAGTTGGATGGGGGACGGACAACTATGGCTACACCTTC
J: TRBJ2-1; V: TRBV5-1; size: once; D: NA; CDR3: CASSYGGGLDEQFF; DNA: TGCGCCAGCAGCTACGGGGGAGGCCTGGATGAGCAGTTCTTC
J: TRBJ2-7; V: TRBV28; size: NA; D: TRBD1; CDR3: CASGLTGENYEQYF; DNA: TGTGCCAGCGGCCTGACAGGGGAAAACTACGAGCAGTACTTC
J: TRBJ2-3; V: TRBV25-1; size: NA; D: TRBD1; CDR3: CASSGWTGPGTDTQYF; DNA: TGTGCCAGCAGTGGGTGGACAGGGCCTGGGACAGATACGCAGTATTTT
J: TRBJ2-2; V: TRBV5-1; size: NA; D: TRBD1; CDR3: CASSSPRGSMNTGELFF; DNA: TGCGCCAGCAGTTCACCCAGGGGGAGTATGAACACCGGGGAGCTGTTTTTT
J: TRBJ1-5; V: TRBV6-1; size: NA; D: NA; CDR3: CASSDFRAYQPQHF; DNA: TGTGCCAGCAGTGATTTCAGGGCCTATCAGCCCCAGCATTTT
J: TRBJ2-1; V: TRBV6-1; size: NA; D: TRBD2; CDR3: CATRLAGYNEQFF; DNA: TGTGCCACCAGACTAGCGGGATACAATGAGCAGTTCTTC
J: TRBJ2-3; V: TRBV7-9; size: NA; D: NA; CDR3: CASSLSRTSTDTQYF; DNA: TGTGCCAGCAGCTTATCTAGGACGAGCACAGATACGCAGTATTTT
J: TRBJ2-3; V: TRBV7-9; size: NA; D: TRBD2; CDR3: CASSLTSGSSDTQYF; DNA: TGTGCCAGCTCCTTGACTAGCGGGAGTTCGGATACGCAGTATTTT
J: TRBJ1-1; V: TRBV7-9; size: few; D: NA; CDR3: CASSLGQNTEAFF; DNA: TGTGCCAGCAGCTTAGGACAGAACACTGAAGCTTTCTTT
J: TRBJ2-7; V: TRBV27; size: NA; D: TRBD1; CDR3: CASSLSLQGVTYEQYF; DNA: TGTGCCAGCAGTTTATCGCTGCAGGGGGTTACCTACGAGCAGTACTTC
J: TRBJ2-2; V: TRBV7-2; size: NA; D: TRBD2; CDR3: CASSLEPLAGAHGELFF; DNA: TGTGCCAGCAGCTTAGAACCCCTAGCGGGAGCGCACGGGGAGCTGTTTTTT
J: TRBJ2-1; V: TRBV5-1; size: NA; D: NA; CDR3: CASSLDDAYNEQFF; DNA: TGCGCCAGCAGCTTGGACGACGCTTACAATGAGCAGTTCTTC
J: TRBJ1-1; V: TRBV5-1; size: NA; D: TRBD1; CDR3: CASSLPGQDNTEAFF; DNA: TGCGCCAGCAGCCTCCCGGGACAGGACAACACTGAAGCTTTCTTT
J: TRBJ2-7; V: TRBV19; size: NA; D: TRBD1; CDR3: CASSIVRGQGYEQYF; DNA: TGTGCCAGTAGTATAGTCAGGGGACAGGGCTACGAGCAGTACTTC
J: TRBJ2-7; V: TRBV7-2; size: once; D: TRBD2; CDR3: CASRVAGAYEQYF; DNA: TGTGCCAGCAGAGTCGCGGGAGCCTACGAGCAGTACTTC
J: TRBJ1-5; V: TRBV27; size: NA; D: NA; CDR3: CASSFSSNQPQHF; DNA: TGTGCCAGCAGTTTCAGTAGCAATCAGCCCCAGCATTTT
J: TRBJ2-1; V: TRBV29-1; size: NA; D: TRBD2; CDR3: CSVKGLADNEQFF; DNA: TGCAGCGTCAAGGGACTAGCGGACAATGAGCAGTTCTTC
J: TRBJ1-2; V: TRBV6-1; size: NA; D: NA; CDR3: CASAPTGGNYGYTF; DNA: TGTGCCAGCGCCCCTACAGGCGGTAACTATGGCTACACCTTC
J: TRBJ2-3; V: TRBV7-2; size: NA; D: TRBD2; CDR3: CASSLVVAGGADTQYF; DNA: TGTGCCAGCAGCTTAGTCGTTGCGGGAGGGGCAGATACGCAGTATTTT
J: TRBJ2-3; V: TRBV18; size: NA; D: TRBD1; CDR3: CASSPPWSYSGQGITDTQYF; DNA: TGTGCCAGCTCACCACCGTGGAGCTATTCAGGACAGGGGATCACAGATACGCAGTATTTT
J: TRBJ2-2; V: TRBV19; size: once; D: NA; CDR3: CASRARSNTGELFF; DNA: TGTGCCAGTAGAGCGCGATCGAACACCGGGGAGCTGTTTTTT
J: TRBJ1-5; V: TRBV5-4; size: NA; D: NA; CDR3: CASSLGGFGQPQHF; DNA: TGTGCCAGCAGCTTGGGGGGGTTTGGGCAGCCCCAGCATTTT